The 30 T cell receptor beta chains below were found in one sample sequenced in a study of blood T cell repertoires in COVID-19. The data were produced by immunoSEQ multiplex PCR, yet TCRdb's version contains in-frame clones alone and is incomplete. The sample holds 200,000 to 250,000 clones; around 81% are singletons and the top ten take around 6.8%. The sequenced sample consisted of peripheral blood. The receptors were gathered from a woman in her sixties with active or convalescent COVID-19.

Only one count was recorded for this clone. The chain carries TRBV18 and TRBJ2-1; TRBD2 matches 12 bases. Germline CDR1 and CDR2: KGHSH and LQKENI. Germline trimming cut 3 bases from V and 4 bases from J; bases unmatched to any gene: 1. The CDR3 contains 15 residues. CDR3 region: CASSPLAGGYNEQFF. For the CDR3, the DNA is TGTGCCAGCTCACCCCTAGCGGGAGGGTACAATGAGCAGTTCTTC.

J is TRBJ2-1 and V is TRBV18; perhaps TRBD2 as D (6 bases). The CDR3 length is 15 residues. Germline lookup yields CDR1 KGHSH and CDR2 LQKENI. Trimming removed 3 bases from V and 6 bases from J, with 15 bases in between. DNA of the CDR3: TGTGCCAGCTCACCTCCAAGCGGGCCAGCCAATGAGCAGTTCTTC. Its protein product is CASSPPSGPANEQFF.

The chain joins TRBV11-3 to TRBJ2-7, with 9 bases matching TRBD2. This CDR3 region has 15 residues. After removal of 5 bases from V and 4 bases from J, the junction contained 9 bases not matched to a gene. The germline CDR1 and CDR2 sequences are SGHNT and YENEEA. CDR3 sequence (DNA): TGTGCCAGCAGCCCCCGGCTAGCGGGAAATTACGAGCAGTACTTC. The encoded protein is CASSPRLAGNYEQYF. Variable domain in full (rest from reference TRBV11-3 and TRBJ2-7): EAGVVQSPRYKIIEKKQPVAFWCNPISGHNTLYWYLQNLGQGPELLIRYENEEAVDDSQLPKDRFSAERLKGVDSTLKIQPAELGDSAVYLCASSPRLAGNYEQYFGPGTRLTVT.

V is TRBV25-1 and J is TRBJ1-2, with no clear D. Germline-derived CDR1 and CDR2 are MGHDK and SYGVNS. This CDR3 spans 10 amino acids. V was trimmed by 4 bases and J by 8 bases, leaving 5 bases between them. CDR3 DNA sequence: TGTGCCAGCAGTGGCCGGGGCTACACCTTC. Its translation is CASSGRGYTF.

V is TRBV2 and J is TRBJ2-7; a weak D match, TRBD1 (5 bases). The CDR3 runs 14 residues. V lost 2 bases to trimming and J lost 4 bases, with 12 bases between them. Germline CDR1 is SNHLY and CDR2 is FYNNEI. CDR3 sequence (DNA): TGTGCCAGCAGTGAACCCCAGGGAAGGTACGAGCAGTACTTC. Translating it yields CASSEPQGRYEQYF. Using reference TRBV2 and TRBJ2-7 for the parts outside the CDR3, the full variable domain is EPEVTQTPSHQVTQMGQEVILRCVPISNHLYFYWYRQILGQKVEFLVSFYNNEISEKSEIFDDQFSVERPDGSNFTLKIRSTKLEDSAMYFCASSEPQGRYEQYFGPGTRLTVT.

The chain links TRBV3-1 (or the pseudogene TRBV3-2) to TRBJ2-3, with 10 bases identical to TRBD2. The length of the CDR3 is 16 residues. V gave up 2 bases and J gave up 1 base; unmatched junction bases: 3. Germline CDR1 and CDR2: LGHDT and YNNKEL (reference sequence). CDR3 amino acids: CASSQLAGVGTDTQYF. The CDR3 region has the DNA TGTGCCAGCAGCCAACTAGCGGGAGTAGGCACAGATACGCAGTATTTT.

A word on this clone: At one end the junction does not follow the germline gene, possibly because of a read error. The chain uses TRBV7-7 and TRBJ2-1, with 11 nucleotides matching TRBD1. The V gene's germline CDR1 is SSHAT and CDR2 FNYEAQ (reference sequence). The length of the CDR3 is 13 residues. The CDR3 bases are TGTGCTAGCAGGGGACAGGGGGACAATGAGCAGTTCTTC. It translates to CASRGQGDNEQFF.

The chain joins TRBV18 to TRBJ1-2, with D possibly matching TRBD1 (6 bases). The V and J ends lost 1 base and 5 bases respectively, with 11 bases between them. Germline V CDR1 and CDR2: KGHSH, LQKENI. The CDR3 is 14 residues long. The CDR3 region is CASSPQGQIYGYTF. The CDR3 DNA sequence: TGTGCCAGCTCACCACAAGGACAGATATATGGCTACACCTTC.

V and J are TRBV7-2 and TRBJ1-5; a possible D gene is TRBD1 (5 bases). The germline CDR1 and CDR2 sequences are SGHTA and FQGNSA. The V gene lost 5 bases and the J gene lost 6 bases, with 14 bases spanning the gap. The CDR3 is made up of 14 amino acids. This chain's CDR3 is CASSRGIAGQPQHF. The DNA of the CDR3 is TGTGCCAGCAGCCGGGGGATCGCAGGTCAGCCCCAGCATTTT.

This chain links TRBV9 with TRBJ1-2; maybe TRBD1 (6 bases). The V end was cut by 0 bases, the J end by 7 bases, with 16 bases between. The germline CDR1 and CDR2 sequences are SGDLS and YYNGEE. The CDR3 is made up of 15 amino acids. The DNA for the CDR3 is TGTGCCAGCAGCGTAGGACATCAGGGGCAGCGTGGCTACACCTTC. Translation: CASSVGHQGQRGYTF.

CDR3 amino acids: CATSRVGQGDYLYAQYF. Written as DNA, the CDR3 is TGTGCCACCAGCAGGGTGGGACAGGGAGATTACTTATACGCGCAGTATTTT. This chain joins TRBV15 and TRBJ2-3; 9 bases are a match to TRBD1. The CDR3 runs 17 residues. V shed 3 bases and J 10 bases; nucleotides not matched to a gene: 17. The germline V gene encodes CDR1 LNHNV and CDR2 YYDKDF (reference sequence).

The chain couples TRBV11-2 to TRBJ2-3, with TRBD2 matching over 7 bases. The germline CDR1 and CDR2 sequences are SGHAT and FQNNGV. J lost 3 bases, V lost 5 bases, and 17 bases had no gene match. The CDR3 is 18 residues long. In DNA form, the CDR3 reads TGTGCCAGCAGCGGGATATTCCAGTTCATCGGGGGGACAGATACGCAGTATTTT. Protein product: CASSGIFQFIGGTDTQYF.

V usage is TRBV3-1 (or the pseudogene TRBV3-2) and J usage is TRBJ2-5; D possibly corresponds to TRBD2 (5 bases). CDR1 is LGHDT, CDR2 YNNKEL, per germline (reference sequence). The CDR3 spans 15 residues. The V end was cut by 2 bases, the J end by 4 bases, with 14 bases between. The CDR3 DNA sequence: TGTGCCAGCAGCCAATCTCGGGGAGAGGGAGAGACCCAGTACTTC. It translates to CASSQSRGEGETQYF.

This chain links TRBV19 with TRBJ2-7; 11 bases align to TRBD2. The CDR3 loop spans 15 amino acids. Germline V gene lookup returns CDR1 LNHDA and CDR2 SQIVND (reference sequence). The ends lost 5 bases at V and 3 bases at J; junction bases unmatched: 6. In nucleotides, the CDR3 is TGTGCCAGTAGTCTCACTAGCGGGAGCCTCTACGAGCAGTACTTC. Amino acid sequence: CASSLTSGSLYEQYF.

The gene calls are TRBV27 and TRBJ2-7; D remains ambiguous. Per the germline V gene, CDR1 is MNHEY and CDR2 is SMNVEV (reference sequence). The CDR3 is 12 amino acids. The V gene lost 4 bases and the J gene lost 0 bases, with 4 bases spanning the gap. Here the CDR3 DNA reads TGTGCCAGCAGTTCCGTCTCCTACGAGCAGTACTTC. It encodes CASSSVSYEQYF.

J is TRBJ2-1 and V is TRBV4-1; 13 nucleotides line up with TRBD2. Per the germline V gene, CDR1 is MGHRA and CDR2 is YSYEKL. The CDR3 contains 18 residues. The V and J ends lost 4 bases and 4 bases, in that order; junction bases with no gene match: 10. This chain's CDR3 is CASSPRLAGGPGYNEQFF. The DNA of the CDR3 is TGCGCCAGCAGCCCCCGACTAGCGGGGGGCCCGGGGTACAATGAGCAGTTCTTC.

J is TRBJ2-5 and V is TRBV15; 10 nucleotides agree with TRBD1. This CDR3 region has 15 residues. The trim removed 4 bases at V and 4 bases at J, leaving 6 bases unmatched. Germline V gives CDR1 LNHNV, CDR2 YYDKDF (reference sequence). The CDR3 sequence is CATSKGTGAGETQYF. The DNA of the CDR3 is TGTGCCACCAGCAAGGGGACAGGGGCCGGAGAGACCCAGTACTTC.

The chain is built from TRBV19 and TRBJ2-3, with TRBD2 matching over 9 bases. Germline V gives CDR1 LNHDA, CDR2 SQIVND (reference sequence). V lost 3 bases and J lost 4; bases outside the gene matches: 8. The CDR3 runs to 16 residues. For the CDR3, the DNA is TGTGCCAGTAGTATTCAAGCGGGGGGTAGCGCAGATACGCAGTATTTT. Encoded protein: CASSIQAGGSADTQYF.

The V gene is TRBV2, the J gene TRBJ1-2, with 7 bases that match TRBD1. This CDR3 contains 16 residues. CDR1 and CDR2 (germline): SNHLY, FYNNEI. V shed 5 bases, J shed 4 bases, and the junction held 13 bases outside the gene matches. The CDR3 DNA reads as TGTGCCAGCAGTTCCCAGTCGACAGGGTCGGGCTATGGCTACACCTTC. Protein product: CASSSQSTGSGYGYTF.

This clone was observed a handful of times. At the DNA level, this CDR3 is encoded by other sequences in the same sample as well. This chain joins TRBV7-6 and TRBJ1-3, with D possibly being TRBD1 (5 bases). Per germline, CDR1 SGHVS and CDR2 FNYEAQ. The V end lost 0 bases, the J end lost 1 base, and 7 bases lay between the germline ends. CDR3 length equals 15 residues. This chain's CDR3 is CASSLAAGSGNTIYF. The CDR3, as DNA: TGTGCCAGCAGCTTAGCCGCAGGGTCTGGAAACACCATATATTTT.

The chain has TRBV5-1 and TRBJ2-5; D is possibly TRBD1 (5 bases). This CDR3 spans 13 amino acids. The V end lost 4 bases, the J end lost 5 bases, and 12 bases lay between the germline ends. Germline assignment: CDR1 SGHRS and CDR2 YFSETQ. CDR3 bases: TGCGCCAGCAGCACTCAGGGCACCGAGACCCAGTACTTC. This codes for CASSTQGTETQYF.

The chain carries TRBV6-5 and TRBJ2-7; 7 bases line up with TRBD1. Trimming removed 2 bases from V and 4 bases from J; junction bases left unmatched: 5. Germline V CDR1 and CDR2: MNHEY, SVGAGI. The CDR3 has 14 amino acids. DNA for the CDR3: TGTGCCAGCAGTTACACAGGGGTAGGGTACGAGCAGTACTTC. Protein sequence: CASSYTGVGYEQYF.

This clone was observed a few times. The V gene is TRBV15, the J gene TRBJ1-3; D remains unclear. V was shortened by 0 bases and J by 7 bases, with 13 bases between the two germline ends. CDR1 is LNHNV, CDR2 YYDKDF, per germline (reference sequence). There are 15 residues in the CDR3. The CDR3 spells CATSRDEGYGNTIYF. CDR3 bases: TGTGCCACCAGCAGAGATGAAGGCTACGGGAACACCATATATTTT.

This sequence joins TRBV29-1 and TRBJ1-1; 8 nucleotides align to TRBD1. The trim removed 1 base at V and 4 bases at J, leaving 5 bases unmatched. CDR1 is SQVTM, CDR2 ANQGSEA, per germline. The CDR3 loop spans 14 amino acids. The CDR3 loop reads CSVEGSGGLTEAFF. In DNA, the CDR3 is TGCAGCGTTGAAGGTTCAGGGGGCCTCACTGAAGCTTTCTTT.

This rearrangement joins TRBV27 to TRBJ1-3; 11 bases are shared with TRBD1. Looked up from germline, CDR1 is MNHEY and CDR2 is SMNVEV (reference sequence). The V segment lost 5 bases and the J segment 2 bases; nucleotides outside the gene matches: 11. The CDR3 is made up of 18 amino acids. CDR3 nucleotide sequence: TGTGCCAGCAGTCCCCTCGGACAGGGGGCGCATCCTGGAAACACCATATATTTT. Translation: CASSPLGQGAHPGNTIYF.

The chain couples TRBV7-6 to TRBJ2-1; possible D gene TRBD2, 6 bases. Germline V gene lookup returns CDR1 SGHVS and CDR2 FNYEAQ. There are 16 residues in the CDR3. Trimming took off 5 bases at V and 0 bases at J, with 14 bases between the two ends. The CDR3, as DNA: TGTGCCAGCAGCGCCGCCGGGACTGCCTCCTACAATGAGCAGTTCTTC. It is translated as CASSAAGTASYNEQFF. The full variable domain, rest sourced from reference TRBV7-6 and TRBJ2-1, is GAGVSQSPRYKVTKRGQDVALRCDPISGHVSLYWYRQALGQGPEFLTYFNYEAQQDKSGLPNDRFSAERPEGSISTLTIQRTEQRDSAMYRCASSAAGTASYNEQFFGPGTRLTVL.

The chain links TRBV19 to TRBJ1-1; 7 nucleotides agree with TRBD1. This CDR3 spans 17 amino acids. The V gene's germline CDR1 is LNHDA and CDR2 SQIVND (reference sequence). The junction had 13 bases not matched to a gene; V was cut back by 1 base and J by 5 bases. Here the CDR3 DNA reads TGTGCCAGTAGTATAGGTGGAGGGGGCGTACGAGGAACTGAAGCTTTCTTT. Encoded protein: CASSIGGGGVRGTEAFF.

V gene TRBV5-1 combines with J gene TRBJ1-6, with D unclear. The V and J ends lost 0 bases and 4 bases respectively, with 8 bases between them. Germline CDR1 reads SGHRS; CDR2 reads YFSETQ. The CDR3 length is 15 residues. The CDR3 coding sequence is TGCGCCAGCAGCTTGGAGCAGGTTTATAATTCACCCCTCCACTTT. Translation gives CASSLEQVYNSPLHF.

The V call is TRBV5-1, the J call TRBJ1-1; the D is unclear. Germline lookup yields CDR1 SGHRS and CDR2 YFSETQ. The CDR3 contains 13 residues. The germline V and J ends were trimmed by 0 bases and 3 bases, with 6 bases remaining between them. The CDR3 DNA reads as TGCGCCAGCAGCTTGGAAGTAGACACTGAAGCTTTCTTT. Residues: CASSLEVDTEAFF.

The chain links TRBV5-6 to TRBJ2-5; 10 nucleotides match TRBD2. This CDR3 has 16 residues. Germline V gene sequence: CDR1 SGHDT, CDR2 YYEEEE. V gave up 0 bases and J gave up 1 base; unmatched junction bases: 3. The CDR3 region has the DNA TGTGCCAGCAGCTTGGGGACTAGCGGCTTCCAAGAGACCCAGTACTTC. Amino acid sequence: CASSLGTSGFQETQYF.